These 27 T cell receptor beta chains share one sample of origin, sequenced in a study of blood T cell repertoires in COVID-19 (TCRdb year 2020). Receptor amplification or capture employed the immunoSEQ multiplex PCR assay. Imported from immuneACCESS, the table was reduced by TCRdb to in-frame sequences with V and J called. These copies leave out some clones; in studies compared against another copy, an unresolved V gene accounts for under half, and the cause of the remainder is not known. This sample holds 200,000 or so clones; 88% were observed only once. Around 2.7% of the sample is held by the ten biggest clonotypes. Input material: PBMCs or T cells enriched from blood (not recorded which). These receptor sequences come from a woman aged 30 to 39 who had recovered from COVID-19.

This rearrangement joins TRBV5-1 to TRBJ1-6, with TRBD1 matching over 7 bases. Unmatched junction bases numbered 9, after V lost 2 bases and J lost 7 bases. Looked up from germline, CDR1 is SGHRS and CDR2 is YFSETQ. The CDR3 runs 16 residues. The CDR3 sequence: CASSFGAGGENSPLHF. DNA for the CDR3: TGCGCCAGCAGCTTCGGGGCAGGGGGAGAAAATTCACCCCTCCACTTT.

The chain recombines TRBV11-2 with TRBJ2-2; TRBD2 aligns across 8 bases. V was pared by 1 base and J by 4 bases, with 5 bases of the junction left unmatched. The length of the CDR3 is 16 residues. Germline V gene lookup returns CDR1 SGHAT and CDR2 FQNNGV. CDR3 region: CASSLVGGGRTGELFF. DNA for the CDR3: TGTGCCAGCAGCTTAGTTGGCGGGGGGCGCACCGGGGAGCTGTTTTTT.

The chain couples TRBV7-8 to TRBJ1-1, with 7 positions matching TRBD1. There are 18 residues in the CDR3. CDR1 and CDR2 from the germline V gene are SGHVS and FQNEAQ. The V gene end was trimmed by 1 base and the J gene end by 0 bases; junction bases not matched to a gene: 11. CDR3 amino acids: CASSLGYRDSVMNTEAFF. The DNA of the CDR3 is TGTGCCAGCAGCTTAGGATACCGGGACAGTGTAATGAACACTGAAGCTTTCTTT.

The chain couples TRBV5-5 to TRBJ1-2; unclear D gene. CDR1 and CDR2 (germline): SGHKS, YYEKEE (reference sequence). The CDR3 contains 13 residues. V was clipped by 4 bases and J by 0 bases, with 7 bases between them. This CDR3 reads CASSASPNYGYTF. The DNA of the CDR3 is TGTGCCAGCAGCGCCAGTCCTAACTATGGCTACACCTTC.

The chain links TRBV5-6 to TRBJ2-1, with 12 bases matching TRBD2. The CDR3 length is 15 residues. Germline loops: CDR1 SGHDT, CDR2 YYEEEE. V was clipped by 4 bases and J by 7 bases; unmatched bases: 6. This chain's CDR3 is CASSPSGGARNEQFF. For the CDR3, the DNA is TGTGCCAGCAGCCCTAGCGGGGGGGCGAGGAATGAGCAGTTCTTC.

The rearrangement uses TRBV7-5 and TRBJ2-2; the D call of TRBD1 is as the table states it, not checked on the DNA. TRBV7-5 is assigned pseudogene status. The CDR3 runs 15 residues. CDR3 sequence reads: CVRSLATENAGELFF. The CDR3, as DNA: TGTGTCAGAAGCTTAGCTACAGAAAATGCCGGGGAGCTGTTTTTT.

The CDR3 reads CASSQEQGAYEQYF. CDR3 DNA sequence: TGTGCCAGCAGCCAAGAGCAGGGGGCCTACGAGCAGTACTTC. The V call is TRBV3-1 (or the pseudogene TRBV3-2), the J call TRBJ2-7; 7 bases are a match to TRBD1. From germline, CDR1 is LGHDT and CDR2 YNNKEL (reference sequence). The CDR3 totals 14 residues. Trimming cost V 0 bases and J 2 bases; bases outside gene matches: 1.

The sample holds one count of this clone. The chain recombines TRBV14 with TRBJ1-2; a weak D match, TRBD1 (6 bases). The CDR3 spans 13 residues. The ends were cut back, 4 bases at V and 7 bases at J, with 13 bases in the middle. Germline V lookup: CDR1 SGHDN, CDR2 FVKESK. CDR3 region: CASSPSRGSGYTF. The CDR3 nucleotides are TGTGCCAGCAGCCCGAGCAGGGGCTCTGGCTACACCTTC. The variable domain in full, completed from reference TRBV14 and TRBJ1-2, reads EAGVTQFPSHSVIEKGQTVTLRCDPISGHDNLYWYRRVMGKEIKFLLHFVKESKQDESGMPNNRFLAERTGGTYSTLKVQPAELEDSGVYFCASSPSRGSGYTFGSGTRLTVV.

The chain combines TRBV5-1 with TRBJ1-2, with 7 bases aligning to TRBD1. The CDR3 extends over 14 amino acids. V lost 5 bases, J lost 2 bases, and 6 bases stayed unmatched. The V gene's germline CDR1 is SGHRS and CDR2 YFSETQ. CDR3 sequence (DNA): TGCGCCAGCAGATTTCAGGGGGACAACTATGGCTACACCTTC. This sequence encodes CASRFQGDNYGYTF.

The chain carries TRBV6-2 or TRBV6-3 and TRBJ2-7; a possible D gene is TRBD2 (6 bases). Trimming took off 6 bases at V and 4 bases at J, with 10 bases between the two ends. The germline CDR1 and CDR2 sequences are MNHEY and SVGEGT. There are 12 residues in the CDR3. The CDR3 loop reads CASSLEGYEQYF. CDR3 coding DNA: TGTGCCAGCAGCCTGGAGGGGTACGAGCAGTACTTC.

The chain uses TRBV23-1 and TRBJ1-5; 9 nucleotides align to TRBD1. TRBV23-1 is recorded as an ORF, its role being uncertain. The V and J ends lost 3 bases and 0 bases, in that order; junction bases with no gene match: 3. CDR3 size: 16 residues. The CDR3 DNA reads TGCGCCAGCAGTCACCTGGACAGGGGTAGCAATCAGCCCCAGCATTTT. It is translated as CASSHLDRGSNQPQHF.

With respect to this clone: Its ends do not fully match the called genes, so a read error is possible. The chain has TRBV7-8 and TRBJ2-3, with 12 positions matching TRBD2. The CDR3 has 15 residues. Germline V gives CDR1 SGHVS, CDR2 FQNEAQ. The CDR3 reads CASSLAGGPPDTQYF. The DNA of the CDR3 is TGTGCCAGCAGCCTAGCGGGGGGGCCCCCAGATACGCAGTATTTT. Full variable domain (rest looked up from reference TRBV7-8 and TRBJ2-3): GAGVSQSPRYKVAKRGQDVALRCDPISGHVSLFWYQQALGQGPEFLTYFQNEAQLDKSGLPSDRFFAERPEGSVSTLKIQRTQQEDSAVYLCASSLAGGPPDTQYFGPGTRLTVL.

The V call is TRBV2, the J call TRBJ1-3, with a tentative D call TRBD1 (5 bases). CDR3 length: 14 amino acids. Trimming left V 2 bases short and J 4 bases short, with 9 bases between. Germline assignment: CDR1 SNHLY and CDR2 FYNNEI. The CDR3 sequence: CASSEWGGGNTIYF. The CDR3 region has the DNA TGTGCCAGCAGTGAATGGGGGGGAGGAAACACCATATATTTT. Looking up the rest from reference TRBV2 and TRBJ1-3 gives the full variable domain: EPEVTQTPSHQVTQMGQEVILRCVPISNHLYFYWYRQILGQKVEFLVSFYNNEISEKSEIFDDQFSVERPDGSNFTLKIRSTKLEDSAMYFCASSEWGGGNTIYFGEGSWLTVV.

This chain joins TRBV5-1 and TRBJ1-2; no clear D. Germline CDR1 and CDR2: SGHRS and YFSETQ. The CDR3 loop spans 14 amino acids. V lost 4 bases and J lost 6, with 16 bases in between. Written as DNA, the CDR3 is TGCGCCAGCAGCACTTTATCGAGAGGGCATGGCTACACCTTC. It translates to CASSTLSRGHGYTF.

This sequence joins TRBV12-3 or TRBV12-4 and TRBJ1-6, with 8 nucleotides matching TRBD1. The length of the CDR3 is 13 residues. V was clipped by 6 bases and J by 8 bases; unmatched bases: 3. CDR3 residues: CASSGQGDSPLHF. The CDR3 nucleotides are TGTGCCAGCAGCGGACAGGGAGATTCACCCCTCCACTTT.

This clone was observed once. The CDR3 protein is CASKDLYEGRYNQPQHF. The CDR3 coding sequence is TGTGCCAGCAAGGATCTCTACGAGGGTCGTTACAATCAGCCCCAGCATTTT. The V call is TRBV27, the J call TRBJ1-5; D remains ambiguous. CDR3 length: 17 amino acids. Germline CDR1 MNHEY, CDR2 SMNVEV (reference sequence). With 7 bases removed from V and 3 bases from J, the gap between germline ends came to 22 bases.

The V call is TRBV5-4, the J call TRBJ2-3; 9 bases map to TRBD1. Looked up from germline, CDR1 is SGHNT and CDR2 is YYREEE (reference sequence). The CDR3 sequence is 14 residues long. J lost 4 bases, V lost 4 bases, and 4 bases had no gene match. CDR3 DNA sequence: TGTGCCAGCAGCCCCGACAGGGGGTCAGATACGCAGTATTTT. This gives the protein CASSPDRGSDTQYF.

J is TRBJ2-7 and V is TRBV5-1; D is possibly TRBD2 (7 bases). Per the germline V gene, CDR1 is SGHRS and CDR2 is YFSETQ. The V and J ends lost 4 bases and 6 bases respectively, with 23 bases between them. This CDR3 has 16 amino acids. The CDR3 spells CASSRGDIGLVGEQYF. The CDR3, as DNA: TGCGCCAGCAGCCGTGGGGACATCGGACTAGTGGGCGAGCAGTACTTC. The variable domain in full, with the rest retrieved from reference TRBV5-1 and TRBJ2-7, is KAGVTQTPRYLIKTRGQQVTLSCSPISGHRSVSWYQQTPGQGLQFLFEYFSETQRNKGNFPGRFSGRQFSNSRSEMNVSTLELGDSALYLCASSRGDIGLVGEQYFGPGTRLTVT.

The chain is built from TRBV9 and TRBJ2-5, with 7 nucleotides matching TRBD1. V shed 1 base, J shed 5 bases, and the junction held 5 bases outside the gene matches. CDR1 is SGDLS and CDR2 is YYNGEE in the germline V gene. The CDR3 is made up of 14 amino acids. For the CDR3, the DNA is TGTGCCAGCAGCGTAAAGGGGGCGAGGGAGACCCAGTACTTC. Translating it yields CASSVKGARETQYF. The whole variable domain, filled in from reference TRBV9 and TRBJ2-5, reads DSGVTQTPKHLITATGQRVTLRCSPRSGDLSVYWYQQSLDQGLQFLIQYYNGEERAKGNILERFSAQQFPDLHSELNLSSLELGDSALYFCASSVKGARETQYFGPGTRLLVL.

The rearrangement joins TRBV29-1 to TRBJ1-4, with D unclear. The germline V gene encodes CDR1 SQVTM and CDR2 ANQGSEA. Trimming left V 7 bases short and J 8 bases short, with 20 bases between. The CDR3 is 14 residues long. The CDR3 nucleotides are TGCAGCGCCCTAATGCGGGGAGGGAGGGAAAAACTGTTTTTT. Its protein is CSALMRGGREKLFF.

The V gene is TRBV11-2, the J gene TRBJ2-7; 8 nucleotides agree with TRBD1. The germline gives CDR1 SGHAT, CDR2 FQNNGV. After removal of 5 bases from V and 7 bases from J, the junction contained 7 bases not matched to a gene. This CDR3 spans 13 amino acids. DNA for the CDR3: TGTGCCAGCAGCCGCGGACAGGGTTGGGAGCAGTACTTC. Protein: CASSRGQGWEQYF.

The rearrangement joins TRBV6-5 to TRBJ1-5, with D possibly being TRBD1 (5 bases). This CDR3 spans 13 amino acids. The germline gives CDR1 MNHEY, CDR2 SVGAGI. Trimming left V 6 bases short and J 6 bases short, with 12 bases between. In DNA, the CDR3 is TGTGCCAGCAGACCCCAGGGAGGTCAGCCCCAGCATTTT. This sequence encodes CASRPQGGQPQHF.

The table lists this clone with a few counts. This chain connects TRBV6-2 or TRBV6-3 to TRBJ2-1; weak D call: TRBD2 (5 bases). The V end was cut by 2 bases, the J end by 0 bases, with 5 bases between. This CDR3 contains 14 residues. From germline, CDR1 is MNHEY and CDR2 SVGEGT. CDR3 nucleotides: TGTGCCAGCAGTTACGCGGGCTCCTACAATGAGCAGTTCTTC. It is translated as CASSYAGSYNEQFF.

This clone was seen a handful of times. J is TRBJ1-6 and V is TRBV7-2; D unresolved. The CDR3 runs to 12 residues. V was cut by 3 bases and J by 7 bases, with 4 bases left in between. Per the germline V gene, CDR1 is SGHTA and CDR2 is FQGNSA. CDR3 sequence: CASSFSNSPLHF. In DNA, the CDR3 is TGTGCCAGCAGCTTTTCGAATTCACCCCTCCACTTT.

This chain uses TRBV27 with TRBJ1-2, with D perhaps TRBD1 (6 bases). The germline V gene encodes CDR1 MNHEY and CDR2 SMNVEV (reference sequence). Trimming took off 3 bases at V and 1 base at J, with 18 bases between the two ends. CDR3 length: 17 residues. In DNA, the CDR3 is TGTGCCAGCAGTTTTCAATTCGAGGACAGTAGTAACTATGGCTACACCTTC. It encodes CASSFQFEDSSNYGYTF.

The chain employs TRBV5-1 and TRBJ1-1; D possibly corresponds to TRBD1 (6 bases). Germline V lookup: CDR1 SGHRS, CDR2 YFSETQ. Trimming removed 0 bases from V and 1 base from J, with 13 bases in between. The CDR3 consists of 16 residues. In DNA, the CDR3 is TGCGCCAGCAGCTTGGTGCCGGGACAATCGAACACTGAAGCTTTCTTT. It is translated as CASSLVPGQSNTEAFF.

This chain links TRBV7-6 with TRBJ1-4; no definite D call. With 0 bases removed from V and 2 bases from J, the gap between germline ends came to 10 bases. Per germline, CDR1 SGHVS and CDR2 FNYEAQ. This CDR3 spans 16 amino acids. As DNA, the CDR3 is TGTGCCAGCAGCTTAGCGGCGGAGTCTACTAATGAAAAACTGTTTTTT. It translates to CASSLAAESTNEKLFF.